The sequence of this T cell receptor beta chain was determined in a study of spatial heterogeneity in lung cancer. Study summary: The count of detected beta-chain sequences consistently exceeded that of alpha-chain sequences. As counted in raw reads, each unique TCR and UMI combination appeared more than ten times on average.

Sample time point: sample taken at primary tumor resection. Sequencing of whole RNA from tumor, nontumor lung or frozen PBMC involved no sorting. Donation came from 70 or so patients with untreated early-stage non-small cell lung cancer. TCR cDNA molecules each had a unique molecular identifier. TCRdb reanalysed the 5' RACE reads using MiXCR and keeps one entry per CDR3 protein. The sample carries approximately 12,000 distinct CDR3 sequences, roughly 6.2% recorded once. In its sample, this clonotype ranks as medium-sized. For a library built for alpha chains, this beta chain is a stray read; little rests on its size. Here the sequenced sample was normal lung tissue next to the tumor, taken at surgery. The TCR comes from a male donor with early-stage non-small cell lung cancer.

Written as DNA, the CDR3 is TGCAGTGCTAGAGACCGACAGTCCACTGAAGCTTTCTTT. Its protein product is CSARDRQSTEAFF. The chain employs TRBV20-1 and TRBJ1-1; TRBD1 might be the D (5 bases). This CDR3 is built from 13 residues. Trimming pared 0 bases from V and 4 bases from J, leaving 9 bases between. CDR1 and CDR2 from the germline V gene are DFQATT and SNEGSKA (reference sequence).